This T cell receptor (beta chain) derives from a study of blood T cell repertoires in COVID-19. Trimming at V came to 6 bases and at J to 2 bases, leaving 3 bases not matched to a gene. This CDR3 region has 14 residues. In germline, CDR1 is LNHDA, CDR2 SQIVND (reference sequence). Sequencing was performed with immunoSEQ multiplex PCR; in TCRdb, only in-frame clones are kept and a portion is missing. Among around 60,000 clones listed, 80% to 90% were seen once. J is TRBJ1-3 and V is TRBV19; 8 bases are a match to TRBD1. The sequenced sample consisted of peripheral blood. The TCR originated in a woman aged 55-69 years with COVID-19, enrolled during active disease. The chain's CDR3 is CASSRTGTGNTIYF. As DNA, the CDR3 is TGTGCCAGTAGCCGGACAGGGACTGGAAACACCATATATTTT.